These 2 T cell receptor beta chains were sequenced from one sample in a study of control samples from healthy donors and cancer patients. The data were produced by immunoSEQ multiplex PCR, yet TCRdb's version contains in-frame clones alone and is incomplete. The sample includes 18,000 or so clones, roughly 84% of them seen just once. Sample: PBMCs. These receptor sequences come from a woman aged 70 to 79 with colorectal cancer.

The chain joins TRBV5-1 to TRBJ2-1, with TRBD2 matching 7 bases. The CDR3 has 17 residues. The V gene's germline CDR1 is SGHRS and CDR2 YFSETQ. With 0 bases clipped from V and 0 bases from J, the junction kept 6 bases outside the gene matches. CDR3 sequence: CASSLGLAASSYNEQFF. CDR3 DNA: TGCGCCAGCAGCTTGGGCCTAGCGGCGAGCTCCTACAATGAGCAGTTCTTC.

The chain links TRBV27 to TRBJ2-7; 8 bases map to TRBD2. CDR3 length: 14 amino acids. Germline-derived CDR1 and CDR2 are MNHEY and SMNVEV (reference sequence). Trimming took 5 bases from V and 3 from J; bases not matched to a gene: 6. The CDR3 loop reads CASSTTGGFYEQYF. The CDR3 DNA reads TGTGCCAGCAGTACGACGGGAGGGTTCTACGAGCAGTACTTC.